The 21 T cell receptor beta chains below come from one sample, sequenced in a study of CD8 T cells in ankylosing spondylitis. TCRdb reprocessed the 5' RACE reads via MiXCR and lists one record per CDR3 protein. The data show 250,000 or so distinct CDR3 sequences, about 20% seen once. The sample consisted of blood, either unsorted or a sorted T cell fraction (not recorded which). These TCRs come from a male donor with ankylosing spondylitis or in good health (not recorded which).

V usage is TRBV12-3 or TRBV12-4 and J usage is TRBJ1-1; D ambiguous. Trimming left V 1 base short and J 4 bases short, with 10 bases between. This CDR3 spans 14 amino acids. Here the CDR3 reads CASSLEAVSTEAFF. The CDR3 coding sequence is TGTGCCAGCAGTTTAGAGGCAGTCAGCACTGAAGCTTTCTTT.

This chain connects TRBV29-1 to TRBJ2-7; 8 bases align to TRBD1. Unmatched junction bases numbered 9, after V lost 6 bases and J lost 5 bases. Per the germline V gene, CDR1 is SQVTM and CDR2 is ANQGSEA. CDR3 length: 13 amino acids. In DNA form, the CDR3 reads TGCAGCGTGCAAGACGGGACAGGCCACGAGCAGTACTTC. This sequence encodes CSVQDGTGHEQYF.

The genes are TRBV27 and TRBJ2-1; 8 bases fit TRBD2. V gave up 7 bases and J gave up 6 bases; unmatched junction bases: 8. This CDR3 is 14 amino acids long. CDR1 and CDR2 (germline): MNHEY, SMNVEV (reference sequence). The CDR3 nucleotides are TGTGCCAGCACCTGGGGTAGCGGGGTCAATGAGCAGTTCTTC. Residues: CASTWGSGVNEQFF.

The rearrangement joins TRBV28 to TRBJ2-1, with 11 nucleotides matching TRBD2. The V segment lost 7 bases and the J segment 5 bases; nucleotides outside the gene matches: 1. The CDR3 is made up of 13 amino acids. The germline V gene encodes CDR1 MDHEN and CDR2 SYDVKM. Here the CDR3 reads CASIAGGNNEQFF. CDR3 sequence (DNA): TGTGCCAGCATAGCGGGAGGGAACAATGAGCAGTTCTTC. The variable domain in full, completed from reference TRBV28 and TRBJ2-1, reads DVKVTQSSRYLVKRTGEKVFLECVQDMDHENMFWYRQDPGLGLRLIYFSYDVKMKEKGDIPEGYSVSREKKERFSLILESASTNQTSMYLCASIAGGNNEQFFGPGTRLTVL.

This clonotype was recorded many times. The rearrangement links TRBV4-1 to TRBJ2-3, with 7 bases matching TRBD2. V shed 4 bases, J shed 3 bases, and the junction held 10 bases outside the gene matches. The CDR3 has 16 residues. Germline assignment: CDR1 MGHRA and CDR2 YSYEKL. DNA for the CDR3: TGCGCCAGCAGCCCCCGGGTAGCGGGTAGGACAGATACGCAGTATTTT. It encodes CASSPRVAGRTDTQYF.

This clonotype was counted a few times. The chain employs TRBV19 and TRBJ2-7; TRBD2 matches at 11 bases. This CDR3 contains 14 residues. V lost 3 bases, J lost 7 bases, and 5 bases stayed unmatched. CDR1 is LNHDA, CDR2 SQIVND, per germline (reference sequence). CDR3 sequence: CASSMGLAVWEQYF. CDR3 nucleotides: TGTGCCAGTAGTATGGGACTAGCGGTCTGGGAGCAGTACTTC.

This clonotype was observed at least ten times. At one of its ends the junction is not consistent with the germline gene, which may arise from a read error. V is TRBV7-8 and J is TRBJ2-3; D gene uncertain. The CDR3 extends over 11 amino acids. Germline-derived CDR1 and CDR2 are SGHVS and FQNEAQ. CDR3 nucleotides: TGTGCCAGCAGCTCCTTCCTTGACGTGGATTTT. It is translated as CASSSFLDVDF.

This clonotype was recorded at least ten times. The CDR3 protein is CASSPIGSGSNQPQHF. Here the CDR3 DNA reads TGTGCCAGCAGTCCCATTGGCTCCGGGAGCAATCAGCCCCAGCATTTT. The V and J genes are TRBV6-1 and TRBJ1-5; D remains unclear. Germline V gene data show CDR1 as MNHNS and CDR2 as SASEGT. V was pared by 5 bases and J by 1 base, with 15 bases between. The CDR3 runs 16 residues.

This clonotype was seen more than once but under ten times. The chain links TRBV9 to TRBJ2-1, with 7 bases identical to TRBD1. The trim removed 0 bases at V and 5 bases at J, leaving 8 bases unmatched. The CDR3 has 16 residues. Germline CDR1 is SGDLS and CDR2 is YYNGEE. CDR3: CASSVDPGGIDNEQFF. The CDR3, as DNA: TGTGCCAGCAGCGTAGATCCAGGGGGTATTGACAATGAGCAGTTCTTC.

The chain uses TRBV29-1 and TRBJ1-2, with D uncertain. CDR1 and CDR2 from the germline V gene are SQVTM and ANQGSEA. Trimming shortened V by 4 bases and J by 4 bases, and 19 bases separated the two germline ends. This CDR3 spans 15 amino acids. CDR3 in amino acids: CSVVPQQDGIYGYTF. The CDR3 DNA is TGCAGCGTTGTTCCCCAGCAGGACGGGATCTATGGCTACACCTTC.

The chain employs TRBV9 and TRBJ2-1; 16 positions match TRBD2. Germline V gives CDR1 SGDLS, CDR2 YYNGEE. The junction had 12 bases not matched to a gene; V was cut back by 4 bases and J by 8 bases. There are 18 residues in the CDR3. CDR3 sequence reads: CASSWTGTSGRARDEQFF. The CDR3 DNA reads as TGTGCCAGCAGCTGGACCGGGACTAGCGGGAGGGCTAGAGATGAGCAGTTCTTC.

This clonotype came up a few times. V gene TRBV7-9 combines with J gene TRBJ2-5; 8 nucleotides agree with TRBD1. The CDR3 covers 16 residues. Germline CDR1 is SEHNR and CDR2 is FQNEAQ (reference sequence). J gave up 1 base and V 2 bases, and 6 bases lay outside the gene matches. CDR3 residues: CASSLISGTGQETQYF. For the CDR3, the DNA is TGTGCCAGCAGCTTAATTTCAGGGACAGGCCAAGAGACCCAGTACTTC.

This clonotype was detected a few times. The chain has TRBV4-1 and TRBJ2-3; TRBD1 is a possible D gene (6 bases). Germline-derived CDR1 and CDR2 are MGHRA and YSYEKL. This CDR3 contains 15 residues. V lost 4 bases and J lost 5, with 16 bases in between. The DNA for the CDR3 is TGCGCCAGCAGCCTAAGGACAGACTCCGGAGATACGCAGTATTTT. Its protein product is CASSLRTDSGDTQYF.

This rearrangement joins TRBV4-3 to TRBJ1-2; 8 bases are a match to TRBD1. Germline assignment: CDR1 LGHNA and CDR2 YSLEER. There are 14 residues in the CDR3. Trimming took 4 bases from V and 9 from J; bases not matched to a gene: 10. CDR3 residues: CASSPRTGLGSYTF. CDR3 nucleotides: TGCGCCAGCAGCCCCCGGACAGGGTTGGGGAGCTACACCTTC.

This clonotype was observed at least ten times. This rearrangement joins TRBV4-3 to TRBJ2-7, with 8 bases identical to TRBD1. V lost 4 bases, J lost 4 bases, and 6 bases stayed unmatched. Germline V lookup: CDR1 LGHNA, CDR2 YSLEER. The CDR3 totals 14 residues. The CDR3 region has the DNA TGCGCCAGCAGCCGCGGACAGGGACGATACGAGCAGTACTTC. Its translation is CASSRGQGRYEQYF.

The CDR3 DNA reads TGCGCCAGCAGCTTGGCGTTCGCGGGACAGGACCCCTACGAGCAGTACTTC. This gives the protein CASSLAFAGQDPYEQYF. This rearrangement joins TRBV5-1 to TRBJ2-7; TRBD1 matches at 8 bases. Germline assignment: CDR1 SGHRS and CDR2 YFSETQ. The CDR3 is 17 residues long. V lost 0 bases, J lost 2 bases, and 10 bases stayed unmatched.

The CDR3 region has the DNA TGTGCCAGCAGTTACTCCCAGCGGGAGGGCCAGTACGAGCAGTACTTC. The encoded protein is CASSYSQREGQYEQYF. The V and J genes are TRBV6-2 or TRBV6-3 and TRBJ2-7; TRBD2 matches at 10 bases. Unmatched junction bases numbered 6, after V lost 0 bases and J lost 4 bases. This CDR3 contains 16 residues. Germline V gene sequence: CDR1 MNHEY, CDR2 SVGEGT.

The V gene is TRBV12-3 or TRBV12-4, the J gene TRBJ1-5; D may be TRBD1 (6 bases). The ends were cut back, 3 bases at V and 2 bases at J, with 17 bases in the middle. CDR3 length equals 17 residues. The CDR3 coding sequence is TGTGCCAGCAGTTTCCTCCCGGACAGACAACGCAATCAGCCCCAGCATTTT. Translated: CASSFLPDRQRNQPQHF.

This clonotype has more than one count but fewer than ten. The rearrangement uses TRBV24-1 and TRBJ2-2; D unresolved. The CDR3 has 16 residues. The germline CDR1 and CDR2 sequences are KGHDR and SFDVKD. Trimming removed 4 bases from V and 5 bases from J, with 16 bases in between. CDR3 loop: CATSEHDRGWTGELFF. The CDR3 DNA sequence: TGTGCCACCAGTGAGCACGATCGTGGGTGGACCGGGGAGCTGTTTTTT.

The sample holds many counts of this clonotype. The chain carries TRBV21-1 and TRBJ2-7; the D call of TRBD1 is as the table states it, not checked on the DNA. TRBV21-1 corresponds to a pseudogene. The CDR3 loop spans 10 amino acids. The CDR3 is CASRAGGQYF. CDR3 coding DNA: TGTGCCAGCAGGGCCGGGGGGCAGTACTTC.

This chain links TRBV6-1 with TRBJ1-5; 7 bases align to TRBD1. The length of the CDR3 is 13 residues. Germline lookup yields CDR1 MNHNS and CDR2 SASEGT. The junction had 6 bases not matched to a gene; V was cut back by 6 bases and J by 7 bases. CDR3 bases: TGTGCCAGCAGCGACAGGGTTGCCCAGCCCCAGCATTTT. This encodes CASSDRVAQPQHF.